This TCR beta chain was identified during a study of blood T cell repertoires in COVID-19. Study-level background: Spain, Italy and the United States supplied samples that represented acute and convalescent COVID-19. The cDNA or gDNA used as material had been derived from T cells, B-cell-depleted T cells, or PBMCs.

Authors' processing steps: Researchers report that nucleated cell counts were estimated from reference gene primer amplification. Produced via immunoSEQ multiplex PCR; TCRdb's table is partial and in-frame only. V and J calls and clone size come straight from that table; D and trimming were deduced from the DNA. The sample comprises approximately 56,000 clones, roughly four fifths of which are singletons, and roughly 29% rests with the top ten. Germline loops: CDR1 LNHDA, CDR2 SQIVND (reference sequence). This CDR3 contains 13 residues. Trimming removed 4 bases from V and 5 bases from J, with 12 bases in between. Enrolment of Seattle patients took place during active infection, and they were followed longitudinally.

The sequenced material came from peripheral blood. The sequence came from a woman of 80 years or more with COVID-19, enrolled during active disease. The rearrangement links TRBV19 to TRBJ2-7, with D tentatively TRBD1 (6 bases). CDR3 protein: CASSRSGAHEQYF. The DNA of the CDR3 is TGTGCCAGTAGTAGATCAGGGGCCCACGAGCAGTACTTC.